This T cell receptor beta chain came from a study of blood T cells in healthy people across ages. Trimming removed 0 bases at V and 11 bases at J, with 25 bases between. This CDR3 has 17 amino acids. CDR1 and CDR2 (germline): LNHNV, YYDKDF (reference sequence). A sample-barcoded 5' primer and a J-beta primer mix were used in a second PCR of roughly 7 to 11 cycles. TCRdb independently ran MiXCR on the 5' RACE reads; one entry per CDR3 protein. Altogether about 680,000 distinct CDR3 sequences are present, roughly 49% being singletons, with the ten largest covering about 32%. The sequence was obtained from a woman in her fifties or sixties in good health. The chain is built from TRBV15 and TRBJ2-5; D may correspond to TRBD1 or TRBD2 (5 bases each). Sequenced material: blood. CDR3 DNA: TGTGCCACCAGCAGAGATTCTGGGGGAAGTCTCTACAATGAGCAGTACTTC. This translates into CATSRDSGGSLYNEQYF.